This T cell receptor beta chain was found in a study of cytomegalovirus exposure and HLA in healthy donors. Trimming cost V 1 base and J 3 bases, with 10 bases left between them. The CDR3 is 14 amino acids. Germline V gene lookup returns CDR1 SGHNT and CDR2 YYREEE (reference sequence). Researchers ran the PCR with 60 Vbeta and 13 Jbeta primers. Profiled with immunoSEQ multiplex PCR; TCRdb holds only in-frame clones, not every one. The repertoire holds tens of thousands of clones, with over 50% as singletons. A word on this clone: The antigen is not known.

Study-wide results and caveats: TCR beta V- and J-gene trimming, according to a later analysis, was linked to a missense DCLRE1C variant. Reports indicated that the classifier achieved high specificity and sensitivity in diagnosing cytomegalovirus status. Investigators reported 150 to 200 TCR beta chains as tied to cytomegalovirus. TCR beta sequences reportedly predicted most subjects' HLA-A and HLA-B alleles accurately.

The chain joins TRBV5-4 to TRBJ1-1; D ambiguous. Sequencing was done on a sample of PBMCs. The receptor's source is a man aged 35-49 years in good health and CMV-seropositive. The CDR3 region has the DNA TGTGCCAGCAGCTTGCCGGGGAGGGACACTGAAGCTTTCTTT. Translation gives CASSLPGRDTEAFF.